Listed below are T cell receptor beta chains from one sample, sequenced in a study of blood T cell repertoires in COVID-19. TCRdb keeps only in-frame clones here, not all; method: immunoSEQ multiplex PCR. Of about 210,000 clones listed, about 87% are singletons. Sequencing used PBMCs or T cells enriched from blood (not recorded which). The origin of the receptors is a man aged 18-30 years with acute COVID-19. The CDR3 runs from the conserved cysteine through the conserved F or W. A D gene is named only where the DNA matches it firmly. Only some rows state a clone size, as once, few, many or a class for expanded clones.

size: NA; D: NA; V: TRBV9; J: TRBJ1-2; DNA: TGTGCCAGCAGCGTAGACCAAACAGGATTTAACTATGGCTACACCTTC; CDR3: CASSVDQTGFNYGYTF
size: NA; D: TRBD2; V: TRBV29-1; J: TRBJ2-2; DNA: TGCAGCGTTGAAGGGCTAGCGGGAACCCGGGAGCTGTTTTTT; CDR3: CSVEGLAGTRELFF
size: NA; D: TRBD1; V: TRBV2; J: TRBJ1-2; DNA: TGTGCCAGCAGTGAACTCGGGACAGGAGAATATGGCTACACCTTC; CDR3: CASSELGTGEYGYTF
size: NA; D: TRBD1; V: TRBV5-6; J: TRBJ1-5; DNA: TGTGCCAGCAGCTTTGGGGACAGGGGGCGTAATCAGCCCCAGCATTTT; CDR3: CASSFGDRGRNQPQHF
size: NA; D: TRBD2; V: TRBV4-2; J: TRBJ2-3; DNA: TGTGCCAGCAGCCAAGGAGCGGGAGGGACAGATACGCAGTATTTT; CDR3: CASSQGAGGTDTQYF
size: once; D: TRBD1; V: TRBV5-1; J: TRBJ1-1; DNA: TGCGCCAGCAGCTTGTCACAGGGGGTTACTGAAGCTTTCTTT; CDR3: CASSLSQGVTEAFF
size: NA; D: NA; V: TRBV27; J: TRBJ2-1; DNA: TGTGCCAGCAGTCCCGGGGTCGGCTGGGGTGAGCAGTTCTTC; CDR3: CASSPGVGWGEQFF
size: few; D: NA; V: TRBV4-2; J: TRBJ1-1; DNA: TGTGCCAGCAGCCAGCAACCGGGGGCTGAAGCTTTCTTT; CDR3: CASSQQPGAEAFF
size: NA; D: NA; V: TRBV7-8; J: TRBJ2-5; DNA: TGTTCAACAGGATTCCAAGAGACCCAGTACTTC; CDR3: CSTGFQETQYF
size: NA; D: NA; V: TRBV30; J: TRBJ2-3; DNA: TGTGCCTGGAGTAGCACCTACACAGATACGCAGTATTTT; CDR3: CAWSSTYTDTQYF
size: NA; D: TRBD2; V: TRBV28; J: TRBJ2-7; DNA: TGTGCCAGCAGTTTCCGGACTAGCGGTGCGTCCTACGAGCAGTACTTC; CDR3: CASSFRTSGASYEQYF
size: NA; D: TRBD1; V: TRBV7-2; J: TRBJ1-4; DNA: TGTGCCAGCAGCCTTATCCTGACAGGGAGTCCTGAAAAACTGTTTTTT; CDR3: CASSLILTGSPEKLFF
size: NA; D: NA; V: TRBV2; J: TRBJ2-2; DNA: TGTGCCAGCAGTGAAGAGCTGCGCACCGGGGAGCTGTTTTTT; CDR3: CASSEELRTGELFF
size: NA; D: TRBD2; V: TRBV19; J: TRBJ2-1; DNA: TGTGCCAGTATCGGACTAGCGGGAGGGCCATCTGCAAGGCAGTTCTTC; CDR3: CASIGLAGGPSARQFF
size: once; D: NA; V: TRBV27; J: TRBJ1-5; DNA: TGTGCCAGCAGTTTATCTTGGGGCACCCAGGGGCAGCCCCAGCATTTT; CDR3: CASSLSWGTQGQPQHF
size: NA; D: NA; V: TRBV30; J: TRBJ2-1; DNA: TGTGCCTGGAGTGTACAGACGGAAAGGGGTGAGCAGTTCTTC; CDR3: CAWSVQTERGEQFF
size: NA; D: TRBD2; V: TRBV19; J: TRBJ2-7; DNA: TGTGCCAGTAGCTCCGAGAGCGGGAGGGGCGACGAGCAGTACTTC; CDR3: CASSSESGRGDEQYF
size: NA; D: NA; V: TRBV15; J: TRBJ1-2; DNA: TGTGCCACCAGCAGAGGGGGACATCTCCGTGATATGGGCTACACCTTC; CDR3: CATSRGGHLRDMGYTF
size: NA; D: TRBD2; V: TRBV7-2; J: TRBJ2-7; DNA: TGTGCCAGCAGCTTAGACGGGAGGAGTTACGAGCAGTACTTC; CDR3: CASSLDGRSYEQYF
size: NA; D: NA; V: TRBV24-1; J: TRBJ1-1; DNA: TGTGCCACCAGGACCGGGACAGAAGCTTTCTTT; CDR3: CATRTGTEAFF